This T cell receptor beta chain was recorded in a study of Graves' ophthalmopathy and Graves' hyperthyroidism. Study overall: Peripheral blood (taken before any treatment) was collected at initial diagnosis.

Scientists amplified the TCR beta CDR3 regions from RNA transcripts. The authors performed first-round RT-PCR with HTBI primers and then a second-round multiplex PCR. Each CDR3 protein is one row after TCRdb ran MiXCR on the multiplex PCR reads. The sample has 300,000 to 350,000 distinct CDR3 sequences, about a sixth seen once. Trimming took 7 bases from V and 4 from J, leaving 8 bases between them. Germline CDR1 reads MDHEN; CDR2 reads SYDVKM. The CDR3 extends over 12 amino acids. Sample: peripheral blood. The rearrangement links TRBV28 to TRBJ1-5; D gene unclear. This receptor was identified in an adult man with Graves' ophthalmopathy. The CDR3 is CASIEGNQPQHF. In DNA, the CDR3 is TGTGCCAGCATTGAGGGAAATCAGCCCCAGCATTTT.